These 9 T cell receptor beta chains originate from one sample sequenced in a study of CD8+ T cells in alopecia areata. cDNA prepared by RNA extraction and subsequent reverse transcription served as the template for sequencing. Assay used: immunoSEQ multiplex PCR; TCRdb lists only in-frame clones, some missing. Listed for the sample are about 110,000 clones, none seen a single time. Sequences were obtained from lesional skin. Every receptor here comes from a C3H/HeJ mouse with alopecia areata. The mouse line has the MHC haplotype H2-k.

Details on this clone: Gene names denote mouse genes. The read comes to an end 4 residues before the CDR3 does, leaving the germline J gene to fill in the end. The chain joins TRBV13-3 to TRBJ2-5; 8 bases match TRBD1. The CDR3 consists of 13 residues. From germline, CDR1 is NNHDY and CDR2 SYVADS. The CDR3: CASTGQGKDTQYF. The covered CDR3 bases are TGTGCCAGCACCGGACAGGGAAAAGAC.

This clone was counted only a few times. The gene symbols are mouse symbols. Read sequence stops 4 residues before the CDR3 end, and the germline J gene provides the missing end. The V and J genes are TRBV19 and TRBJ2-1, with 9 bases lining up with TRBD1. Germline-derived CDR1 and CDR2 are FNHDT and SITEND (reference sequence). V lost 1 base to trimming and J lost 6 bases; unmatched junction nucleotides: 2. The CDR3 sequence is 14 residues long. CDR3 DNA (partial): TGTGCCAGCAGTATACTGGGACAGGGTGCT. It translates to CASSILGQGA. In full, the CDR3 reads CASSILGQGAEQFF.

In the case of this clone: The genes are named according to mouse. The CDR3 DNA, read in part, is TGCACCTGCAGCGTCCCCAGGGGGCAAGAC. This translates into CTCSVPRGQD. The CDR3 reads in full as CTCSVPRGQDTQYF. This chain connects TRBV1 to TRBJ2-5, with TRBD1 identical over 7 bases. The DNA ends 4 residues before the CDR3 does, and the rest of the CDR3 is filled in from the germline J gene. The CDR3 is 14 amino acids. Losses at the gene ends were 6 bases for V and 3 bases for J; bases not matched to a gene: 6. Germline CDR1 and CDR2: NSQYPW and LRSPGD (reference sequence).

This clone was picked up a small number of times. Gene names are mouse gene names. This chain's CDR3 is CASSEVTGGALDTQYF. CDR3 DNA, as far as it was read: TGTGCCAGCAGTGAGGTGACTGGGGGGGCGCTGGAC. The chain recombines TRBV13-3 with TRBJ2-5; 12 bases line up with TRBD2. The read comes to an end 4 residues before the CDR3 does, leaving the germline J gene to fill in the end. Looked up from germline, CDR1 is NNHDY and CDR2 is SYVADS. The CDR3 loop spans 16 amino acids.

This clone was seen ten or more times. Gene names follow the mouse nomenclature. The CDR3 is CASSDATGVAEQFF. Partial CDR3 DNA: TGTGCCAGCAGTGATGCCACTGGGGTTGCT. This sequence joins TRBV13-3 and TRBJ2-1; 7 bases map to TRBD2. The read stops 4 residues short of the end of the CDR3; the missing end is completed from the germline J gene. Germline V gene sequence: CDR1 NNHDY, CDR2 SYVADS. This CDR3 contains 14 residues. V gave up 0 bases and J gave up 6 bases; unmatched junction bases: 3.

Regarding this clone: At residue 12, TCRdb's protein is not the same as the translated DNA, so the protein here was read from the DNA. Mouse gene names and germline throughout. The observed sequence ends 3 residues before the CDR3 terminus, with the missing tail filled in from the germline J gene. The chain is built from TRBV19 and TRBJ1-3, with D possibly being TRBD1 (6 bases). From germline, CDR1 is FNHDT and CDR2 SITEND (reference sequence). The V and J ends lost 3 bases and 0 bases respectively, with 10 bases between them. This CDR3 has 15 amino acids. The chain's CDR3 is CASSTTGFSGNTLYF. The CDR3 DNA, read in part, is TGTGCCAGCAGTACCACAGGGTTTTCTGGAAATACG.

This clone was recorded a few times. Gene names follow the mouse nomenclature. The CDR3 extends 4 residues past the end of the read, so its final part is completed from the germline J gene. V usage is TRBV19 and J usage is TRBJ2-1; a weak D match, TRBD1 (5 bases). The germline gives CDR1 FNHDT, CDR2 SITEND (reference sequence). The CDR3 is made up of 15 amino acids. V was pared by 0 bases and J by 2 bases, with 9 bases between. CDR3 DNA, as far as it was read: TGTGCCAGCAGTATAGGGGAGGGGTACTATGCT. It is translated as CASSIGEGYYA. The entire CDR3 reads CASSIGEGYYAEQFF.

This clone has only a few counts. The database protein in TCRdb disagrees with the DNA translation at residue 11; the sequence shown here was translated from the DNA. Gene names and germline match the mouse. The read gets to within 3 residues of the CDR3 end, and the germline J gene fills in the rest. This chain links TRBV13-1 with TRBJ1-3, with 9 bases aligning to TRBD1. The CDR3 spans 14 residues. Germline V gene sequence: CDR1 NSHNY, CDR2 SYGAGN. The CDR3 region is CASRGTGNGNPLYF. CDR3 DNA (partial): TGTGCCAGCAGGGGGACAGGGAATGGAAATCCG.

This clone was seen a few times. The gene names here belong to mouse. The read finishes 4 residues shy of the CDR3 end, and the germline J gene is used to complete it. V and J are TRBV13-2 and TRBJ2-5, with 7 bases identical to TRBD1. The V gene end was trimmed by 6 bases and the J gene end by 0 bases; junction bases not matched to a gene: 7. This CDR3 is 15 amino acids long. CDR1 is NNHNN and CDR2 is SYGAGS in the germline V gene (reference sequence). The part of the CDR3 DNA that was read is TGTGCCAGCGTCACCGGGACAGATAACCAAGAC. This translates into CASVTGTDNQD. From start to end, the CDR3 is CASVTGTDNQDTQYF.